This TCR beta chain was sequenced for a study of blood T cell repertoires in COVID-19. For the study at large: In each case, the material was cDNA or gDNA derived from T cells, B-cell-depleted T cells, or PBMCs.

The table came from immunoSEQ multiplex PCR; TCRdb's copy has only in-frame clones and leaves some out. The table shows 150,000 to 200,000 clones, with roughly four fifths occurring only once. The CDR3 consists of 16 residues. The germline CDR1 and CDR2 sequences are SGHRS and YFSETQ. A word on this clone: Germline and junction disagree at one end, which may indicate a read error.

The gene calls are TRBV5-1 and TRBJ1-3; TRBD1 matches 9 bases. The receptor was derived from a woman at least 80 years old with acute or convalescent COVID-19. Sequencing was done on a sample of peripheral blood. The CDR3 spells CASSGTGFASGNTIYF. The CDR3 DNA reads TGCGCTAGCAGTGGGACAGGGTTTGCCTCTGGAAACACCATATATTTT.